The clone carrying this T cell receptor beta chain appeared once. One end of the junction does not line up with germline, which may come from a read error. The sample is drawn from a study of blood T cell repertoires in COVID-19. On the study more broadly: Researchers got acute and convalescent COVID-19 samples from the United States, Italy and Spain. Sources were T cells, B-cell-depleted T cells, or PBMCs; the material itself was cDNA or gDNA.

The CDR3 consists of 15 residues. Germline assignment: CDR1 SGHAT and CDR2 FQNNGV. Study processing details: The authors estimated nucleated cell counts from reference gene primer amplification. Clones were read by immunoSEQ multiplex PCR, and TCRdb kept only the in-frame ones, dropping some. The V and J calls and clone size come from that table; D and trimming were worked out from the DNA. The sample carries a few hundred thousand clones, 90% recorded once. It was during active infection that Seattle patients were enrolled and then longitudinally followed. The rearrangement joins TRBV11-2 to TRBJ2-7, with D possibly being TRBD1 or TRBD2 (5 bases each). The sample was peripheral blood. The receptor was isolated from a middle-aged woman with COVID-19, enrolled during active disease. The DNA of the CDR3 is TGTGCCAGCAGCGTAGGGGTTGTCGGGATCTACGAGCAGCACTTC. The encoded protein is CASSVGVVGIYEQHF. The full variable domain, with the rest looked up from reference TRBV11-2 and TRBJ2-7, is EAGVAQSPRYKIIEKRQSVAFWCNPISGHATLYWYQQILGQGPKLLIQFQNNGVVDDSQLPKDRFSAERLKGVDSTLKIQPAKLEDSAVYLCASSVGVVGIYEQHFGPGTRLTVT.